A single sample gave rise to the 11 T cell receptor beta chains below, sequenced in a study of shared clonotypes between healthy human individuals. Some clones are missing from TCRdb's copy, which holds only in-frame ones; the method was immunoSEQ multiplex PCR. The sample records just over 2,000,000 clones, 85% to 95% being singletons. Specimen: naive CD4+ T cells sorted from blood. Subset meaning: CD45RA+ positively selected. Source of these receptors: a young man in good health.

In this sample, this clone turned up a few times. J is TRBJ1-2 and V is TRBV4-1, with D uncertain. V lost 0 bases and J 9 bases, leaving 8 bases between the germline ends. The CDR3 contains 12 residues. Germline CDR1 and CDR2: MGHRA and YSYEKL. As DNA, the CDR3 is TGCGCCAGCAGCCAAGATCCCCTAAGCTACACCTTC. This codes for CASSQDPLSYTF.

The chain combines TRBV28 with TRBJ2-7; tentative D call: TRBD1 (8 bases). The CDR3 length is 14 residues. Trimming pared 6 bases from V and 4 bases from J, leaving 16 bases between. The germline gives CDR1 MDHEN, CDR2 SYDVKM. The CDR3 bases are TGTGCCAGCAGCAAACAGGGGGAGGGATACGAGCAGTACTTC. It is translated as CASSKQGEGYEQYF.

This clone appeared once. The chain carries TRBV6-5 and TRBJ1-1, with 7 bases identical to TRBD1. CDR1 is MNHEY, CDR2 SVGAGI, per germline. V dropped 6 bases and J dropped 5; count of bases not matched to a gene: 12. The CDR3 is 15 residues long. The CDR3: CASSPTPGGATEAFF. CDR3 DNA sequence: TGTGCCAGCAGCCCGACCCCAGGGGGAGCGACTGAAGCTTTCTTT.

The chain couples TRBV18 to TRBJ2-3; tentatively, D is TRBD1 (5 bases). Deletions cut 4 bases from V and 1 base from J, with 15 bases between. The CDR3 covers 16 residues. In germline, CDR1 is KGHSH, CDR2 LQKENI. The CDR3 reads CASSLRQGQGTDTQYF. DNA of the CDR3: TGTGCCAGCTCACTAAGGCAGGGTCAGGGCACAGATACGCAGTATTTT.

This clone was counted a single time. The chain carries TRBV5-1 and TRBJ2-3, with no clear D. The germline V and J ends were trimmed by 7 bases and 1 base, with 19 bases remaining between them. Germline V lookup: CDR1 SGHRS, CDR2 YFSETQ. The CDR3 length is 16 residues. The chain's CDR3 is CASQRWPGRGTDTQYF. Written as DNA, the CDR3 is TGCGCCAGCCAAAGATGGCCAGGACGGGGCACAGATACGCAGTATTTT. Full variable domain (outside the CDR3, taken from reference TRBV5-1 and TRBJ2-3): KAGVTQTPRYLIKTRGQQVTLSCSPISGHRSVSWYQQTPGQGLQFLFEYFSETQRNKGNFPGRFSGRQFSNSRSEMNVSTLELGDSALYLCASQRWPGRGTDTQYFGPGTRLTVL.

The gene calls are TRBV29-1 and TRBJ2-1, with TRBD2 matching 10 bases. Losses at the gene ends were 8 bases for V and 0 bases for J; bases not matched to a gene: 16. Germline V gives CDR1 SQVTM, CDR2 ANQGSEA. The CDR3 loop spans 18 amino acids. Here the CDR3 reads CSSAGGASGGFSYNEQFF. CDR3 nucleotide sequence: TGCAGCTCTGCTGGTGGGGCTAGCGGGGGCTTCTCCTACAATGAGCAGTTCTTC.

This clone was detected only a few times. A much larger clonotype is one base distant, so this may be a read error. This CDR3 is also generated by other DNA sequences in the sample. The V and J genes are TRBV20-1 and TRBJ2-5; D gene unclear. Germline CDR1 DFQATT, CDR2 SNEGSKA (reference sequence). The CDR3 runs 11 residues. The V and J ends lost 2 bases and 3 bases respectively, with 4 bases between them. CDR3 in amino acids: CSARPEETQYF. The CDR3 DNA is TGCAGTGCTAGACCAGAAGAGACCCAGTACTTC.

This chain uses TRBV18 with TRBJ1-6; D may be TRBD1 (5 bases). This CDR3 contains 14 residues. The germline CDR1 and CDR2 sequences are KGHSH and LQKENI. The V and J ends lost 2 bases and 8 bases respectively, with 10 bases between them. The CDR3 reads CASSPKQGYSPLHF. DNA of the CDR3: TGTGCCAGCTCACCAAAGCAGGGTTATTCACCCCTCCACTTT.

The chain combines TRBV5-1 with TRBJ2-2; 8 bases match TRBD2. Germline trimming cut 0 bases from V and 2 bases from J; bases unmatched to any gene: 15. Germline values: CDR1 SGHRS, CDR2 YFSETQ. The CDR3 totals 20 residues. The DNA for the CDR3 is TGCGCCAGCAGCTTGGCCCCAAGCGGGAGTTCCCGCTTAAACACCGGGGAGCTGTTTTTT. Translated: CASSLAPSGSSRLNTGELFF.

This rearrangement joins TRBV15 to TRBJ2-7, with 9 bases aligning to TRBD1. This CDR3 is built from 21 residues. J gave up 0 bases and V 0 bases, and 18 bases lay outside the gene matches. Germline values: CDR1 LNHNV, CDR2 YYDKDF (reference sequence). The chain's CDR3 is CATSREGPGTGLPRGSYEQYF. As DNA, the CDR3 is TGTGCCACCAGCAGAGAGGGGCCCGGGACAGGGCTACCTAGGGGCTCCTACGAGCAGTACTTC.

This sequence joins TRBV18 and TRBJ2-2; D call uncertain. The CDR3 is made up of 16 amino acids. Trimming pared 3 bases from V and 0 bases from J, leaving 11 bases between. Looked up from germline, CDR1 is KGHSH and CDR2 is LQKENI. CDR3 coding DNA: TGTGCCAGCTCACCTCCTTCCGTACCGAACACCGGGGAGCTGTTTTTT. It encodes CASSPPSVPNTGELFF.